This T cell receptor beta chain was found in a study of T-cell memory formation after mild COVID-19. The V end lost 1 base, the J end lost 4 bases, and 12 bases lay between the germline ends. This CDR3 has 15 amino acids. 5'RACE, which relied on constant-segment primers, yielded TCR alpha and TCR beta cDNA libraries carrying sample barcodes and UMIs. TCRdb reprocessed the 5' RACE reads via MiXCR and lists one record per CDR3 protein. The sample carries over 500,000 distinct CDR3 sequences, roughly 17% recorded once. V gene TRBV12-3 or TRBV12-4 combines with J gene TRBJ2-3; D is undetermined. This clonotype was obtained from an adult woman who had mild COVID-19 (a few samples of this study predate the infection). Cell type and time point are not known. The specimen sequenced was PBMCs or a T cell subset sorted from them (not recorded which). CDR3 sequence reads: CASSLGRPVADTQYF. The CDR3 DNA reads as TGTGCCAGCAGTTTAGGCCGCCCGGTGGCAGATACGCAGTATTTT.